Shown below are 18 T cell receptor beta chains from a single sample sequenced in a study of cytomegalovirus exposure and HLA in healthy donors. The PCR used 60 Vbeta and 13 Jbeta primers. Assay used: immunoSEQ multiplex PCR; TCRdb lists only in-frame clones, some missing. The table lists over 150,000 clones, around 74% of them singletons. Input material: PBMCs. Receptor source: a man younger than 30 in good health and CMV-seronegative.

Here the CDR3 DNA reads TGCGCCAGCAGCTTGAGGGAGGGGAACACTGAAGCTTTCTTT. It yields the protein CASSLREGNTEAFF. This rearrangement joins TRBV5-1 to TRBJ1-1; no clear D gene. The CDR3 totals 14 residues. Germline values: CDR1 SGHRS, CDR2 YFSETQ. The V end was cut by 1 base, the J end by 1 base, with 8 bases between.

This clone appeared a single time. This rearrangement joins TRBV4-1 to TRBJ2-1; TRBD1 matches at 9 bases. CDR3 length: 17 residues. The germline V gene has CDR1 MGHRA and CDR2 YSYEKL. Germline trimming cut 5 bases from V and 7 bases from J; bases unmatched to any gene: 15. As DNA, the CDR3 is TGCGCCAGCAGCTCGCATATTCCGGGACAGGGTAAGAATGAGCAGTTCTTC. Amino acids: CASSSHIPGQGKNEQFF.

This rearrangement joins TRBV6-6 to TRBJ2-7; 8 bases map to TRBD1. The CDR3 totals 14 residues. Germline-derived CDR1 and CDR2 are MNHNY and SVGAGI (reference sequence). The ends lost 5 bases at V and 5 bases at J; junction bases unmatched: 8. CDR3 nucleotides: TGTGCCAGCAGTCCCCTGGACAGGGCCCACGAGCAGTACTTC. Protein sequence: CASSPLDRAHEQYF.

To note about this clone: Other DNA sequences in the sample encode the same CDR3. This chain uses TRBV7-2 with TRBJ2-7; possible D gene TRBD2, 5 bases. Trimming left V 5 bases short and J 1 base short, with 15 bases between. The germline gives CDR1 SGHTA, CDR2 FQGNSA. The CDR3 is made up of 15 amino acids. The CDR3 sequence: CASSPGASSSYEQYF. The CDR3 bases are TGTGCCAGCAGCCCAGGAGCTAGCAGTTCCTACGAGCAGTACTTC.

CDR3 coding DNA: TGTGCCAGCAGCTTGGATATTTCTGGAAACACCATATATTTT. The encoded protein is CASSLDISGNTIYF. This chain links TRBV5-4 with TRBJ1-3; D ambiguous. This CDR3 is built from 14 residues. Looked up from germline, CDR1 is SGHNT and CDR2 is YYREEE (reference sequence). V was shortened by 0 bases and J by 1 base, with 5 bases between the two germline ends.

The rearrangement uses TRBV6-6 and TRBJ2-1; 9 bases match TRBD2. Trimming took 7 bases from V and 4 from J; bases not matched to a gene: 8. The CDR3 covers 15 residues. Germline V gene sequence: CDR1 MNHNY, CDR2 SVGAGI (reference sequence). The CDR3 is CASKKFLAGYNEQFF. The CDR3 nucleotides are TGTGCCAGCAAAAAGTTCCTAGCGGGGTACAATGAGCAGTTCTTC.

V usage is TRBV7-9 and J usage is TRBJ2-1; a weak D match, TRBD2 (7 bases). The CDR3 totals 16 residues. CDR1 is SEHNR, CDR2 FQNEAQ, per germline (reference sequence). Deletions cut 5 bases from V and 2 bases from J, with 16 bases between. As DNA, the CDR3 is TGTGCCAGCAGCCCCCCGGGGGGCATCACCTACAATGAGCAGTTCTTC. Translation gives CASSPPGGITYNEQFF.

The CDR3 DNA reads as TGTGCCAGCAGTCTTGAGCGCTCTGGAAACACCATATATTTT. Translated, it gives CASSLERSGNTIYF. The chain joins TRBV6-6 to TRBJ1-3; D is unresolved. The V end lost 5 bases, the J end lost 0 bases, and 8 bases lay between the germline ends. This CDR3 has 14 residues. CDR1 is MNHNY and CDR2 is SVGAGI in the germline V gene (reference sequence).

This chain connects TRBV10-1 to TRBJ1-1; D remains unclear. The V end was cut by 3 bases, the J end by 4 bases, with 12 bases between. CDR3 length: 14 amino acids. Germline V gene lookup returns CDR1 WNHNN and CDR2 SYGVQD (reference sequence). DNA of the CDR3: TGCGCCAGCAGTGAAAACGGGCGGGTCACTGAAGCTTTCTTT. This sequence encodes CASSENGRVTEAFF.

The chain's CDR3 is CASSLSGRDLDEQFF. CDR3 bases: TGTGCCAGCAGCTTATCCGGACGGGATTTGGATGAGCAGTTCTTC. V usage is TRBV5-4 and J usage is TRBJ2-1, with a possible D match to TRBD2 (5 bases). From germline, CDR1 is SGHNT and CDR2 YYREEE (reference sequence). V lost 2 bases and J lost 8, with 17 bases in between. This CDR3 is built from 15 residues.

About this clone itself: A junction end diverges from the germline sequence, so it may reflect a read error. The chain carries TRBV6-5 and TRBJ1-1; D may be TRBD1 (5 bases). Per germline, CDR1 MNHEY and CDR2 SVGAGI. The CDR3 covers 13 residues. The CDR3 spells CASGSLREGRGLF. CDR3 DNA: TGTGCCAGCGGTTCTCTACGGGAGGGAAGGGGTCTCTTT.

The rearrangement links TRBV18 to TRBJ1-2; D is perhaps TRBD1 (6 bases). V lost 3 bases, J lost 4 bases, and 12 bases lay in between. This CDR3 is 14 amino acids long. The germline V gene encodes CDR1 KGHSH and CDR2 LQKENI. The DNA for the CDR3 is TGTGCCAGCTCACCGCGGGAGGGGGGCTATGGCTACACCTTC. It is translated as CASSPREGGYGYTF.

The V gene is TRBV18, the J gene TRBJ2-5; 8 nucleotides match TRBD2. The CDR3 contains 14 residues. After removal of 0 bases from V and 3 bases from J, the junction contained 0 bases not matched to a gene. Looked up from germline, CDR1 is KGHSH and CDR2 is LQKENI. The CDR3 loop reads CASSPPGREETQYF. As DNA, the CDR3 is TGTGCCAGCTCACCACCCGGGAGGGAAGAGACCCAGTACTTC. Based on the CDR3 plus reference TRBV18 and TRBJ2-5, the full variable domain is NAGVMQNPRHLVRRRGQEARLRCSPMKGHSHVYWYRQLPEEGLKFMVYLQKENIIDESGMPKERFSAEFPKEGPSILRIQQVVRGDSAAYFCASSPPGREETQYFGPGTRLLVL.

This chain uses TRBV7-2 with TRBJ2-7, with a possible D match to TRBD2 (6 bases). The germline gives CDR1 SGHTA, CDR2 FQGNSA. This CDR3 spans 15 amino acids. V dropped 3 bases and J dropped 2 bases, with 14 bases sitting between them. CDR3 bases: TGTGCCAGCAGCTTTACTAGCACCACCCCCTACGAGCAGTACTTC. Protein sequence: CASSFTSTTPYEQYF. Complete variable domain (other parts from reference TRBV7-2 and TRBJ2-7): GAGVSQSPSNKVTEKGKDVELRCDPISGHTALYWYRQSLGQGLEFLIYFQGNSAPDKSGLPSDRFSAERTGGSVSTLTIQRTQQEDSAVYLCASSFTSTTPYEQYFGPGTRLTVT.

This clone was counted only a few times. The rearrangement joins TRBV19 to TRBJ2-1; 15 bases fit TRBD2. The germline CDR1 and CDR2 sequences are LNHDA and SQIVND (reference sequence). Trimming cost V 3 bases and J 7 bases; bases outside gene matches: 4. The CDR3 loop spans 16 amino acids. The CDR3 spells CASSIPGLAGGNEQFF. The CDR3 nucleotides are TGTGCCAGTAGTATCCCGGGACTAGCGGGAGGAAATGAGCAGTTCTTC. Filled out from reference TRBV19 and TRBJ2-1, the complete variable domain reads DGGITQSPKYLFRKEGQNVTLSCEQNLNHDAMYWYRQDPGQGLRLIYYSQIVNDFQKGDIAEGYSVSREKKESFPLTVTSAQKNPTAFYLCASSIPGLAGGNEQFFGPGTRLTVL.

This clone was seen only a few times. The DNA for the CDR3 is TGTGCCGTGCAGGGCGGTAATGAAAAACTGTTTTTT. It translates to CAVQGGNEKLFF. V usage is TRBV10-3 and J usage is TRBJ1-4; possible D gene TRBD1, 5 bases. The CDR3 consists of 12 residues. Trimming removed 11 bases at V and 4 bases at J, with 11 bases between. Germline CDR1 reads ENHRY; CDR2 reads SYGVKD.

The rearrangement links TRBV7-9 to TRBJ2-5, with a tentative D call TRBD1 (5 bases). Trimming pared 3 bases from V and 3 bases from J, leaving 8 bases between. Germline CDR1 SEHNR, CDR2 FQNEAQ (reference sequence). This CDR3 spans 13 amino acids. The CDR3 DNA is TGTGCCAGCAGCTTTGTAGGGGAAGAGACCCAGTACTTC. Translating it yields CASSFVGEETQYF.

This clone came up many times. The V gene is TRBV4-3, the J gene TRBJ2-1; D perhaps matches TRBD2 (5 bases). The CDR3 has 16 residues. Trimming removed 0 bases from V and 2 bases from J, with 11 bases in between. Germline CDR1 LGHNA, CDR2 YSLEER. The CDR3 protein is CASSQDDAEAYNEQFF. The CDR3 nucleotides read TGCGCCAGCAGCCAAGATGACGCGGAGGCCTACAATGAGCAGTTCTTC.